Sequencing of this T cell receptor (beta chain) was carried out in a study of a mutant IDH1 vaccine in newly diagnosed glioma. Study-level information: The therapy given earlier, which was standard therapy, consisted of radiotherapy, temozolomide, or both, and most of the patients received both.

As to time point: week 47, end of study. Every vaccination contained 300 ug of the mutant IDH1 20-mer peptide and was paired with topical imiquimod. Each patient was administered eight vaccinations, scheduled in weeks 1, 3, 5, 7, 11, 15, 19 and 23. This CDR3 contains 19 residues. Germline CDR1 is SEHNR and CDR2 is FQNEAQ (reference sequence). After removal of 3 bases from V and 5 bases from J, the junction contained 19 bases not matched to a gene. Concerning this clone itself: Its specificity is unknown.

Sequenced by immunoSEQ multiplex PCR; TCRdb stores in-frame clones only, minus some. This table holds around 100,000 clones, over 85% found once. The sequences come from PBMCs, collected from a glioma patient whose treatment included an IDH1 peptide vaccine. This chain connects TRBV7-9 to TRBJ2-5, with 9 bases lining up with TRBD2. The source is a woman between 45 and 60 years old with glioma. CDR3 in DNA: TGTGCCAGCAGCTTTTCCCGGAGGTCGGTAGCGGGAGAGAGGGAGACCCAGTACTTC. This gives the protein CASSFSRRSVAGERETQYF.